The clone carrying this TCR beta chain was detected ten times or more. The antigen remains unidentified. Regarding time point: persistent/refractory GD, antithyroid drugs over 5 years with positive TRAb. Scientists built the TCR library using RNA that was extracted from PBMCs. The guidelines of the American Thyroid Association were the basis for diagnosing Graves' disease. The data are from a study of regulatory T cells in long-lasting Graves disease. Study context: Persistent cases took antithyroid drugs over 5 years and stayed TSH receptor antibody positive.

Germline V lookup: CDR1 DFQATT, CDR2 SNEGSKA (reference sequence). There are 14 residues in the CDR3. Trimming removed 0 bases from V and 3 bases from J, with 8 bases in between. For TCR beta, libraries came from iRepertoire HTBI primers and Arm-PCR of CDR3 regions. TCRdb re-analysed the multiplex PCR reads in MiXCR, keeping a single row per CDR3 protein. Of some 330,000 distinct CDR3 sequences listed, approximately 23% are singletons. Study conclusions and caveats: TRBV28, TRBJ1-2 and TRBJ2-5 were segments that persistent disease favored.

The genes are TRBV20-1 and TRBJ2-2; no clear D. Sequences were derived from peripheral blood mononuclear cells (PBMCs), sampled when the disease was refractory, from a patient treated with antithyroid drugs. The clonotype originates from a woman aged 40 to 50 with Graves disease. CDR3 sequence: CSARDGRHTGELFF. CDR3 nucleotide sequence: TGCAGTGCTAGAGATGGAAGACACACCGGGGAGCTGTTTTTT.